A selection of T cell receptor beta chains follows, all from one sample in a study of Ad26.COV2.S vaccination and SARS-CoV-2 variants. Clones were read by immunoSEQ multiplex PCR, and TCRdb kept only the in-frame ones, dropping some. In the table there are nearly 400,000 clones, approximately 91% of which are singletons. The sample was peripheral blood, taken in a trial of Ad26.COV2.S vaccine versus placebo. The receptors derive from a person between 18 and 65 years old who received the Ad26.COV2.S COVID-19 vaccine or a placebo. Each CDR3 is given with its conserved first and last residue. A D gene is named only where the DNA matches it firmly. Clone size, where shown, is once, few, many, or a class for clones that have expanded.

>NA|TRBJ1-6|NA|TRBV30
CAWSVQGSHSLRF
>NA|TRBJ1-2|NA|TRBV11-3
CASSLGRLNYGYTF
>NA|TRBJ2-3|NA|TRBV2
CASRFRTDTQYF
>once|TRBJ2-1|TRBD2|TRBV10-1
CASSDRASGLYNEQFF
>NA|TRBJ2-7|NA|TRBV20-1
CSATDRSEQYF
>NA|TRBJ1-3|TRBD1|TRBV6-6
CASSYSDRGGNTIYF
>NA|TRBJ2-7|NA|TRBV20-1
CSASPGTGSYEQYF
>NA|TRBJ2-1|NA|TRBV9
CASSVGSSSYNEQFF
>once|TRBJ2-7|NA|TRBV5-4
CASSLDPARNEQYF
>NA|TRBJ2-1|NA|TRBV28
CASSLSGPPGNEQFF
>NA|TRBJ2-1|TRBD2|TRBV30
CAWSFASGYNEQFF
>NA|TRBJ2-7|NA|TRBV15
CATSRGGAGRYF
>NA|TRBJ2-3|NA|TRBV5-1
CASSLGSLEDTQYF
>once|TRBJ2-5|NA|TRBV12-5
CASGGDGETQYF
>NA|TRBJ2-2|NA|TRBV30
CAWSGPSNTGELFF
>NA|TRBJ2-3|TRBD2|TRBV30
CAWSGDSGSSTDTQYF
>NA|TRBJ1-1|NA|TRBV7-9
CASSLMLEDEAFF
>NA|TRBJ2-7|NA|TRBV28
CASRPRHFHYEQYF
>NA|TRBJ2-2|TRBD1|TRBV28
CASSYPTGRTGELFF
>NA|TRBJ1-2|NA|TRBV2
CASTPQSGFNYGYTF
>NA|TRBJ2-5|NA|TRBV12-3/TRBV12-4
CASGEWETQYF
>NA|TRBJ1-5|TRBD1|TRBV29-1
CSVVYRGPNQPQHF
>NA|TRBJ1-5|NA|TRBV6-2/TRBV6-3
CASSHEGPGNQPQHF
>NA|TRBJ2-5|NA|TRBV5-4
CASSLTRWETQYF
>NA|TRBJ2-7|NA|TRBV5-6
CASSLAGGTIYEQYF